Listed below are T cell receptor beta chains from one sample, sequenced in a study of regulatory T cells in long-lasting Graves disease. Using its own MiXCR run on the multiplex PCR reads, TCRdb lists one record per CDR3 protein. The repertoire holds under 350,000 distinct CDR3 sequences, with around a fifth as singletons. Sequencing used peripheral blood mononuclear cells (PBMCs), obtained when the disease was refractory, from a patient treated with antithyroid drugs. These receptors were obtained from a female donor with Graves disease. The CDR3 runs from the conserved cysteine through the conserved F or W. The D gene is left open where the match is weak. Clone size is stated in some rows and not others, as once, few, many or a class when expanded.

>TRBV12-3/TRBV12-4|TRBJ1-1|many|TRBD1
TGTGCCAGCAGTACCCGGGACAGGGGGACTGAAGCTTTCTTT
CASSTRDRGTEAFF
>TRBV20-1|TRBJ2-3|-|-
TGCGGTGCCTCTTCCTGGAAAGATACGCAGTATTTT
CGASSWKDTQYF
>TRBV3-1|TRBJ2-7|-|-
TGTGCCAGCAGCCAAGGTCCTAGTGCGGAAAACTACGAGCAGTACTTC
CASSQGPSAENYEQYF
>TRBV18|TRBJ1-1|-|TRBD1
TGTGCCAGCTCACCAAGACAGGGAGTAAACACTGAAGCTTTCTTT
CASSPRQGVNTEAFF
>TRBV7-9|TRBJ2-7|-|-
TGTGCCAGCAGCTTAGAAAACAGCCCCTACGAGCAGTACTTC
CASSLENSPYEQYF
>TRBV5-6|TRBJ1-4|-|-
TGTGCCAGCAGCTTGGGCACCCGGGGTCTAGAAAAACTGTTTTTT
CASSLGTRGLEKLFF
>TRBV29-1|TRBJ2-2|-|TRBD2
TGCAGCGTTGCGGGTCTAGCGGGAGGGTCACACACCGGGGAGCTGTTTTTT
CSVAGLAGGSHTGELFF
>TRBV29-1|TRBJ2-2|few|-
TGCAGCGCTACGCCGAGGACTTCTCAGACCGGGGAGCTGTTTTTT
CSATPRTSQTGELFF
>TRBV27|TRBJ1-6|many|TRBD1
TGTGCCAGCAGGACAGGGGGGGGATATAATTCACCCCTCCACTTT
CASRTGGGYNSPLHF
>TRBV20-1|TRBJ2-5|many|TRBD1
TGCAGTGCTAGCAGGGACAGCTCTTCTTCTCAGACCCAGTACTTC
CSASRDSSSSQTQYF
>TRBV11-2|TRBJ2-5|-|TRBD1
TGTGCCAGCAGCCAGGGACAGGTGGGGGAGACCCAGTACTTC
CASSQGQVGETQYF
>TRBV20-1|TRBJ2-5|many|TRBD2
TGCAGTGCTAGCGTTGCGGGAGGGGGTGAGACCCAGTACTTC
CSASVAGGGETQYF
>TRBV19|TRBJ2-1|-|-
TGTGCCAGTAGTGTGGGCACCTACAATGAGCAGTTCTTC
CASSVGTYNEQFF